These 16 T cell receptor beta chains came from one sample sequenced in a study of identical twins. One entry per CDR3 protein results from TCRdb running MiXCR on the 5' RACE reads. The repertoire consists of 350,000 to 400,000 distinct CDR3 sequences, with 7% to 9.5% occurring once and the leading ten covering approximately 9.3%. Sequenced input: naive T cells sorted from blood. The receptors shown here come from a woman aged 50 to 65 in good health.

The chain carries TRBV21-1 and TRBJ2-3; the tabulated D call, TRBD1, remains unverified against the DNA. TRBV21-1 is a pseudogene segment. The CDR3 totals 13 residues. CDR3 nucleotides: TGTGCCAGCAGCCCCAGGGACACAGATACGCAGTATTTT. Amino acid sequence: CASSPRDTDTQYF.

This clonotype appeared many times. The V call is TRBV29-1, the J call TRBJ2-2; D remains unclear. The CDR3 totals 13 residues. The germline CDR1 and CDR2 sequences are SQVTM and ANQGSEA. V was cut by 4 bases and J by 0 bases, with 6 bases left in between. The CDR3 region has the DNA TGCAGCGTTGCGATACCGAACACCGGGGAGCTGTTTTTT. Translation: CSVAIPNTGELFF.

The sample holds a few counts of this clonotype. The gene calls are TRBV6-6 and TRBJ1-2, with TRBD1 identical over 8 bases. The V and J ends lost 7 bases and 11 bases, in that order; junction bases with no gene match: 21. CDR3 length: 16 amino acids. Germline CDR1 is MNHNY and CDR2 is SVGAGI (reference sequence). CDR3 sequence: CASTPTGAQSALRYTF. For the CDR3, the DNA is TGTGCCAGCACGCCGACAGGGGCCCAGTCAGCACTGCGGTACACCTTC.

This clonotype was found a few times. This chain links TRBV12-3 or TRBV12-4 with TRBJ2-1; 9 nucleotides line up with TRBD2. The J segment lost 6 bases and the V segment lost 5 bases, leaving 8 bases of the junction unmatched. CDR3 length equals 15 residues. CDR3 residues: CASSRAGGRLNEQFF. DNA of the CDR3: TGTGCCAGCAGTCGAGCGGGAGGTCGCCTCAATGAGCAGTTCTTC.

This clonotype was seen a few times. CDR3 nucleotides: TGTGCCAGCAGTGAAGAACTAGCGGGAATAGGGCAAGAGACCCAGTACTTC. It specifies CASSEELAGIGQETQYF. The chain employs TRBV6-1 and TRBJ2-5; 10 bases are a match to TRBD2. The V gene's germline CDR1 is MNHNS and CDR2 SASEGT. The CDR3 sequence is 17 residues long. The V and J ends lost 1 base and 2 bases, in that order; junction bases with no gene match: 7.

Only a few counts were recorded for this clonotype. The chain employs TRBV10-2 and TRBJ2-1, with a possible D match to TRBD1 (5 bases). The ends were cut back, 4 bases at V and 8 bases at J, with 15 bases in the middle. This CDR3 comprises 14 residues. Germline V gives CDR1 WSHSY, CDR2 SAAADI. CDR3 bases: TGCGCCAGCAGTGTGACAGATCCTGAGGATGAGCAGTTCTTC. As protein: CASSVTDPEDEQFF.

In its sample, this clonotype was seen a few times. The rearrangement joins TRBV24-1 to TRBJ2-1, with 9 bases identical to TRBD2. Germline trimming cut 2 bases from V and 13 bases from J; bases unmatched to any gene: 8. The V gene's germline CDR1 is KGHDR and CDR2 SFDVKD. There are 14 residues in the CDR3. This chain's CDR3 is CATSDYLREGQQFF. CDR3 bases: TGTGCCACCAGTGATTATCTGCGGGAGGGACAACAGTTCTTC.

The rearrangement links TRBV29-1 to TRBJ2-7, with D perhaps matching TRBD1 (5 bases). Trimming removed 3 bases from V and 0 bases from J, with 12 bases in between. CDR3 length: 14 residues. Looked up from germline, CDR1 is SQVTM and CDR2 is ANQGSEA. CDR3: CSVDQGASSYEQYF. DNA of the CDR3: TGCAGCGTTGATCAGGGCGCCAGCTCCTACGAGCAGTACTTC.

The chain joins TRBV5-1 to TRBJ2-2; 9 bases map to TRBD1. The CDR3 consists of 16 residues. Germline V lookup: CDR1 SGHRS, CDR2 YFSETQ. V trimming: 5 bases; J trimming: 5 bases; junction bases outside the gene matches: 10. In DNA form, the CDR3 reads TGCGCCAGCAGACCTACAGGGGGCACTTCTACCGGGGAGCTGTTTTTT. It specifies CASRPTGGTSTGELFF.

There are a few counts of this clonotype. The chain recombines TRBV12-3 or TRBV12-4 with TRBJ1-1; D not certain. The V and J ends lost 5 bases and 0 bases respectively, with 7 bases between them. There are 13 residues in the CDR3. The CDR3, as DNA: TGTGCCAGCAGTGTACAGTTGAACACTGAAGCTTTCTTT. Encoded protein: CASSVQLNTEAFF.

This clonotype appeared a few times. The rearrangement links TRBV12-3 or TRBV12-4 to TRBJ2-1; D unresolved. Trimming pared 3 bases from V and 0 bases from J, leaving 9 bases between. The CDR3 sequence is 15 residues long. CDR3 loop: CASSFAENSYNEQFF. The CDR3 DNA reads as TGTGCCAGCAGTTTCGCCGAAAACTCCTACAATGAGCAGTTCTTC.

In this sample, this clonotype turned up a few times. The rearrangement links TRBV20-1 to TRBJ2-5; 14 bases agree with TRBD2. The V gene's germline CDR1 is DFQATT and CDR2 SNEGSKA (reference sequence). CDR3 length equals 16 residues. V shed 2 bases and J 4 bases; nucleotides not matched to a gene: 6. Here the CDR3 reads CSARPRTSGRRETQYF. The CDR3 DNA reads TGCAGTGCTAGACCGAGGACTAGCGGGAGGAGAGAGACCCAGTACTTC.

There are many counts of this clonotype. CDR3 amino acids: CASSLALMSSRTKNYNEQFF. The CDR3 DNA reads TGCGCCAGCAGCTTGGCCTTGATGTCGTCTAGGACCAAAAACTACAATGAGCAGTTCTTC. The chain joins TRBV5-1 to TRBJ2-1; D remains unclear. The V gene's germline CDR1 is SGHRS and CDR2 YFSETQ. The V end lost 0 bases, the J end lost 3 bases, and 25 bases lay between the germline ends. The CDR3 is 20 residues long.

This clonotype was counted a few times. The CDR3 sequence: CASSSHRAYYGYTF. The CDR3 DNA follows: TGTGCCAGCAGTTCACACCGGGCCTATTATGGCTACACCTTC. This chain uses TRBV12-3 or TRBV12-4 with TRBJ1-2; no firm D call. Trimming left V 4 bases short and J 5 bases short, with 14 bases between. The CDR3 is 14 amino acids.

This chain joins TRBV11-2 and TRBJ2-7; no clear D gene. The CDR3 has 18 residues. Deletions cut 0 bases from V and 2 bases from J, with 20 bases between. Germline CDR1 reads SGHAT; CDR2 reads FQNNGV. The CDR3 coding sequence is TGTGCCAGCAGCTTAGAGGGCGTGGTCCCAACCCTACCCTACGAGCAGTACGTC. This codes for CASSLEGVVPTLPYEQYV.

A few counts support this clonotype. The gene calls are TRBV12-3 or TRBV12-4 and TRBJ2-5; maybe TRBD1 (6 bases). This CDR3 region has 13 residues. With 7 bases removed from V and 1 base from J, the gap between germline ends came to 10 bases. In DNA form, the CDR3 reads TGTGCCAGCACCACGGACAGCCAAGAGACCCAGTACTTC. It codes for CASTTDSQETQYF.